This T cell receptor (beta chain) was found in a study of T cell repertoires in cytomegalovirus infection. Study-level information: As its CMV epitopes, the study selected recently identified HLA-C-restricted and well-studied HLA-B-restricted targets. Based on public TCR beta signatures, there were indications of CMV infection and of a matching HLA type.

General study findings and limits: Clonotype analysis showed dominance of the ex vivo response by HLA-C-restricted CMV-specific TCR beta clonotypes.

This clonotype was found a few times. Its specificity is not known. This CDR3 region has 15 residues. Between the trimmed V and J ends, which lost 1 base and 4 bases, there was a span of 13 bases. The germline V gene encodes CDR1 LGHNA and CDR2 YSLEER. TCRdb called the reads again in MiXCR, with one record for every CDR3 protein. The sample has some 270,000 distinct CDR3 sequences, 22% seen once. The material sequenced was cultured PBMCs, taken from culture after CMV antigen stimulation. The chain joins TRBV4-3 to TRBJ2-5; D unclear. This receptor was taken from a human donor in good health (CMV status not recorded). Some clones in this sample may be carry-over from other donors' samples. CDR3 residues: CASSQVAVEGETQYF. CDR3 DNA: TGCGCCAGCAGCCAAGTCGCGGTGGAAGGAGAGACCCAGTACTTC.